This T cell receptor (beta chain) was documented in a study of T cell responses to AZD1222 COVID-19 vaccine. With 0 bases clipped from V and 2 bases from J, the junction kept 9 bases outside the gene matches. The CDR3 runs 17 residues. In germline, CDR1 is SGDLS, CDR2 YYNGEE. The method was immunoSEQ multiplex PCR; TCRdb's version includes in-frame clones alone and lacks a portion of them. The sample holds approximately 110,000 clones, about 88% seen once. V gene TRBV9 combines with J gene TRBJ1-2; 8 bases agree with TRBD1. The sample here was peripheral blood, taken on day 0 of AZD1222 vaccination. The receptor's source is an adult in good health. The CDR3 nucleotides are TGTGCCAGCAGCGTAGCTTTTGGGGCAGGGGGCAACTATGGCTACACCTTC. Encoded protein: CASSVAFGAGGNYGYTF.